The present T cell receptor beta chain was sequenced within a study of T cell responses to AZD1222 COVID-19 vaccine (dated by TCRdb to the early 2020s). At the level of the whole study: Because spike-specific TCR depth and breadth did not differ between the two schedules, AZD1222 recipients who got a second dose at roughly 4 weeks were pooled with those who got a second dose at roughly 12 weeks. TCR sequencing was performed for roughly 250 trial participants, of whom roughly 200 were given two doses of AZD1222 and around 25 were given two doses of MenACWY control vaccine. Enrollment into the trials was organized by age into subgroups of 18-55, 56-69 and 70-plus years, and those subgroups contained about 150, 27 and 61 TCR-sequenced participants, respectively.

The time point label on this specimen signifies: baseline before first vaccination. Vaccinee samples were obtained from the UK trials COV001 and COV002, which included a single-blind randomized controlled phase 2/3 trial of AZD1222 (ChAdOx1 nCoV-19) in healthy adults. For TCRbeta chain sequencing, PBMC samples from trial participants were taken at day 0 and at day 28 after the second dose. From the cysteine up to the phenylalanine, the CDR3 has a length of 18 residues. Only CDR3 DNA is held: 54 bases, read in frame from base 1. Cut back by 6 bases and 3 bases, the V and J ends lie 24 bases apart. Reading the germline V gene gives CDR1 MDHEN and CDR2 SYDVKM. To note about this clone: This receptor's antigen is unknown. Base qualities are missing; no much larger clone stands one base away.

The CDR3 regions of human TCRbeta chains were analyzed by immunosequencing. The paper's processing steps were these. TCRs in the repertoires were matched against a reference library of SARS-CoV-2-specific TCRs that had been generated with the MIRA antigen-specificity platform. Breadth was defined as the fraction of unique TCRs that were SARS-CoV-2-associated. Depth was defined as the fraction of total T cells that were SARS-CoV-2-associated. Using the MIRA data, every spike-specific TCR was mapped to the spike region that the TCR reacted to and assigned to either a CD4 or a CD8 class. Log10-transformed breadth and depth values were compared by one-way ANOVA with Sidak's multiple comparisons tests. TCRdb provides this immuneACCESS table in a form limited to in-frame rearrangements. Some clones are lacking; in checked studies, under half of them reflect an unresolved V gene, and why the rest are absent is not known. That table is the source of V, J and clone size, and D and trimming were worked out from the DNA. For this sample the table gives roughly 99,000 clones, of which around 90% were detected only once. Approximately 7% of the sample is in the top ten clones.

Summary of the overall study and its limitations: Only five to seven AZD1222 recipients were SARS-CoV-2 seropositive at baseline, limiting conclusions about previously exposed vaccinees. After two AZD1222 doses, spike-specific TCR breadth and depth were significantly higher than at day 0 and than in MenACWY recipients. Because no samples from the day 14 peak response were available, repertoires could be characterized only after the peak T cell response. Reportedly, almost half of the unique spike-specific TCRs recognized epitopes lying outside the regions that are mutated in the B.1.351 and B.1.1.7 variants. Most participants were white British and females outnumbered males, and the authors suggested that clonal diversity may have been underestimated. The 56-69-year group was small, and its depth increase did not reach significance, likely because of low power. The whole spike protein was spanned by vaccine-associated CD4 TCRs, and dominant responses were seen in regions 160-218 and 743-854.

This TCR was recovered from an adult in good health. The specimen comprised peripheral blood, sampled on day 0 of AZD1222 vaccination. The sequence is built from TRBV28 and TRBJ1-3; there is no confident call for the D gene. The CDR3 here reads CASSPIDGRRVGGNTIYF. The DNA sequence is TGTGCCAGCAGCCCGATTGACGGCAGGAGGGTTGGTGGAAACACCATATATTTT.